This TCR beta chain stems from a study of cytomegalovirus exposure and HLA in healthy donors. Study as a whole: The 90 to 150 validation repertoires, a later analysis reported, used the same platform as the approximately 670 repertoires from the first cohort.

After removal of 8 bases from V and 5 bases from J, the junction contained 10 bases not matched to a gene. CDR1 MDHEN and CDR2 SYDVKM come from the germline V gene. The CDR3 spans 14 residues. Notes on this clone: Its antigen is undetermined.

Study results and caveats: Cytomegalovirus status was reportedly diagnosed by the classifier with high sensitivity and specificity. In a later analysis, first-cohort TCR clusters were found to tend to co-occur in the 130 or so validation repertoires.

TCRdb's copy holds only in-frame clones and misses some; the assay was immunoSEQ multiplex PCR. The profile covers around 350,000 clones, with 86% appearing a single time and roughly 0.82% taken by the ten largest. This TCR came from a woman between 18 and 29 years old in good health and CMV-seronegative. The chain recombines TRBV28 with TRBJ1-2; 8 nucleotides align to TRBD1. Sequenced sample: PBMCs. CDR3 coding DNA: TGTGCCAGCTCCGGACAGGGTAGTTGGTATGGCTACACCTTC. This encodes CASSGQGSWYGYTF.